This TCR beta chain comes out of a study of T-cell memory formation after mild COVID-19 (dated by TCRdb to the early 2020s). Looking at the study overall: TCR sequence clusters from the two donors were found to be largely donor specific. In two donors, T-cell clones that expanded and contracted after mild COVID-19 were followed by sequencing TCRalpha and TCRbeta repertoires longitudinally. The cohort comprised two young, previously healthy adult volunteers, one female and one male.

Results the study describes overall, beyond this receptor: The detection of some responding clones in pre-infection memory suggests that pre-existing cross-reactive memory T cells joined the SARS-CoV-2 response. SARS-CoV-2 specificity of the second-wave clones peaking on day 37 was not confirmed. Only a couple of mild cases were covered by the study, and larger cohorts that include severe cases with pre-infection samples were considered necessary. Balanced CD4/CD8 phenotypes were observed for clones contracting from day 15 to 85, whereas a bias towards CD4+ was observed for a second wave of clones expanding from day 15 to 37. Contracting CD4+ clones were found mainly in CM and EM memory subsets, while CD8+ clones were enriched in EMRA.

Sequencing took place on an Illumina NovaSeq 6000. Using 5'RACE with constant-segment primers, TCRalpha and TCRbeta cDNA libraries were constructed, with sample barcodes and unique molecular identifiers added in the process. Trizol reagent was used to extract RNA from every sample. Amplification of the libraries took two PCR steps, and the second step added a second sample barcode plus Illumina TruSeq adapters. Libraries were sequenced on an Illumina NovaSeq with 2 x 150 bp paired-end reads. Turning to the authors' computational methods: With migec v1.2.7, reads were demultiplexed and then collapsed into UMI-guided consensus sequences. Using mixcr v2.1.11, the UMI consensuses were aligned to TRA and TRB V and J templates and assembled into clonotypes. Expanded or contracted clonotypes were those called significant by both edgeR and NoisET, with noise models trained on biological replicates. edgeR calls used a false discovery rate-adjusted p below 0.01 and a log2 fold-change threshold of 1. PCA with hierarchical clustering of max-normalized trajectories of the 1000 most abundant clonotypes was used as exploratory dynamics analysis. Separately sequenced CD4+ and CD8+ repertoires were used to assign a CD4 or CD8 phenotype to each responding clone. Using fastp trimming at Q25 and MiXCR clonotype assembly, TCRdb reanalyzed the public sequencing data and kept in-frame beta chains. Every CDR3 protein is listed once, alongside the most common genes and DNA of its rows. TCRdb's processing, not the authors', yielded these V and J calls. For this sample the table gives around 310,000 distinct CDR3 sequences, of which roughly 19% were detected only once. The ten largest clonotypes hold around a fifth of the sample.

PBMCs were isolated by Ficoll-Paque density gradient centrifugation. Looking up the germline V gene yields CDR1 SGHDT and CDR2 YYEEEE. V was cut back by 4 bases and J by 6 bases, leaving a gap of 19 bases between them. The CDR3 has 15 amino acids, counting the end cysteine and phenylalanine. Of all the DNA, just the CDR3 is kept, 45 bases in frame from base 1. As to this clonotype: There is no known antigen for this receptor. There are no base qualities to consult, and no much larger clone falls within one base.

The receptor was isolated from a man younger than 35 who had mild COVID-19 (a few samples of this study predate the infection). The sample titles of this study are shuffled in the database, so cell type and time point are left out; the donor was told from shared clones. Sample: PBMCs or a T cell subset sorted from them (not recorded which). The chain is assembled from TRBV5-6 and TRBJ2-5; the D segment could be TRBD2, given 6 matching bases. CDR3 reads: CASSRGTEGLKTQYF. The bases read TGTGCCAGCAGCCGGGGGACTGAAGGGCTCAAGACCCAGTACTTC.